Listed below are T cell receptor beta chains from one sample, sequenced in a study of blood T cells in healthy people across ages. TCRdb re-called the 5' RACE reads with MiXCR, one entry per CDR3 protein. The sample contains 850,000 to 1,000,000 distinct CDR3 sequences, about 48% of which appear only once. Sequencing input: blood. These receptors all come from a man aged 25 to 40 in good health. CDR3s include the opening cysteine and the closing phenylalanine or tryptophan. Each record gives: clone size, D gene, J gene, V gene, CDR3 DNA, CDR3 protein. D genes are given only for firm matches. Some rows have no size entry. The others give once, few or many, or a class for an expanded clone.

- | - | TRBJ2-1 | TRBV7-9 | TGTGCCAGCAGCCCAAACCGGAGTGGGAGGGAGCAGTTCTTC | CASSPNRSGREQFF
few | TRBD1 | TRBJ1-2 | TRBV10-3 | TGTGCCATCAGTGAGCCAAGGGGGACAGTACGCTACACCTTC | CAISEPRGTVRYTF
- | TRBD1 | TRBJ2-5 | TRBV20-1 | TGCAGTGCTGGAAGAGATACTGGGAGGGGACAGGGGGTGGCGGAGACCCAGTACTTC | CSAGRDTGRGQGVAETQYF
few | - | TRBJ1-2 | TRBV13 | TGTGCCAGCAGCTTAAGTGGAGAGACCACCGGCTACACCTTC | CASSLSGETTGYTF
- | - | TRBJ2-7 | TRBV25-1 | TGTGCCAGCAGTGAATATGGGGGATCCTACGAGCAGTACTTC | CASSEYGGSYEQYF
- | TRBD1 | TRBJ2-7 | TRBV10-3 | TGTGCCTCTGTCCAAAGACAGGGGGGCTACGAGCAGTACTTC | CASVQRQGGYEQYF
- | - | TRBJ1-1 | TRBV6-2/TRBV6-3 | TGTGCCAGCACCCGGACGTATGAGAACACTGAAGCTTTCTTT | CASTRTYENTEAFF
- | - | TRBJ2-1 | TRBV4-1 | TGCGCCAGCAGCCAGGTGCCCTACAATGAGCAGTTCTTC | CASSQVPYNEQFF
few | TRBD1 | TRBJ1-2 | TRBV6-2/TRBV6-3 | TGTGCCAGCAGTTACACGACAGGGGCTAACTATGGCTACACCTTC | CASSYTTGANYGYTF
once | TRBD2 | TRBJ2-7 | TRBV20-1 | TGCAGTGCTACTAGCGGGCGGAGCTCCTACGAGCAGTACTTC | CSATSGRSSYEQYF
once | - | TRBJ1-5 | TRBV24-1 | TGTGCCCCCAGTGATTCGGCGGCAGGGATTAGGGATCAGCCCCAGCATTTT | CAPSDSAAGIRDQPQHF
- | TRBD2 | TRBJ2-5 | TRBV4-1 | TGCGCCAGCAGCCAAGATCTGACGGGGGGACTATACAATGAGCAGTACTTC | CASSQDLTGGLYNEQYF
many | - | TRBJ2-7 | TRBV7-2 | TGTGCCAGCAGCTTAGGGACAGAGAGCTACGAGCAGTACTTC | CASSLGTESYEQYF
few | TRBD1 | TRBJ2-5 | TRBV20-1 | TGCAGTGCTAGAAAACAGGGGAGCCAGGAGACCCAGTACTTC | CSARKQGSQETQYF
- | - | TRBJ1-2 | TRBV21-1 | TGTGCCAGCACCCCTGACAGGGAAGACTATGGCTACACCTTC | CASTPDREDYGYTF
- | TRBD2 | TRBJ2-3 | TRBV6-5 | TGTGCCACCTCACCGGGGGGGACAGATACGCAGTATTTT | CATSPGGTDTQYF